This T cell receptor beta chain was captured by sequencing in a study of PD-1 blockade in mismatch repair-deficient tumors. Using immunoSEQ multiplex PCR, the repertoire was profiled, and TCRdb retains in-frame clones only, with some absent. The table includes about 8,700 clones, 75% to 90% detected once. Germline assignment: CDR1 SGHTS and CDR2 YDEGEE. The CDR3 consists of 14 residues. Trimming pared 3 bases from V and 0 bases from J, leaving 10 bases between. Time point noted: approximately ten-day in vitro stimulation with candidate neoantigen peptide 7. About this clone itself: Its antigen is undetermined.

The chain couples TRBV5-8 to TRBJ2-7; TRBD1 is a possible D gene (5 bases). Sample: cells cultured in vitro, taken from a patient treated with pembrolizumab. The sequence was collected from an adult with mismatch repair-deficient cancer. This CDR3 is CASSYHRSSYEQYF. The DNA of the CDR3 is TGTGCCAGCAGCTACCACAGGAGCTCCTACGAGCAGTACTTC.